Below, 18 T cell receptor beta chains from the same sample are listed, as sequenced in a study of somatic mutations in cytotoxic T cells in rheumatoid arthritis. The method was immunoSEQ multiplex PCR; TCRdb's version includes in-frame clones alone and lacks a portion of them. Counted here are approximately 20,000 clones, around 80% occurring once; the ten biggest clones make up about 10%. Source material: CD8+ T cells sorted from blood. All receptors come from a woman between 50 and 59 years old in good health.

V and J are TRBV11-3 and TRBJ2-5; 7 bases are a match to TRBD1. Germline-derived CDR1 and CDR2 are SGHNT and YENEEA. The CDR3 spans 16 residues. J lost 0 bases, V lost 5 bases, and 9 bases had no gene match. DNA for the CDR3: TGTGCCAGCAGCCAACAGGGGACCTCCTACCAAGAGACCCAGTACTTC. Translated, it gives CASSQQGTSYQETQYF.

The chain employs TRBV19 and TRBJ2-7; the D is unclear. This CDR3 is built from 14 residues. V shed 6 bases and J shed 0 bases, with 12 bases lying between them. The germline V gene encodes CDR1 LNHDA and CDR2 SQIVND (reference sequence). This CDR3 is CASSPGLSSYEQYF. In DNA, the CDR3 is TGTGCCAGTAGCCCCGGTCTCAGCTCCTACGAGCAGTACTTC.

This clone was detected a few times. V gene TRBV6-1 combines with J gene TRBJ1-5; D gene uncertain. The germline V gene has CDR1 MNHNS and CDR2 SASEGT. The CDR3 loop spans 15 amino acids. V was pared by 0 bases and J by 3 bases, with 9 bases between. The CDR3 sequence: CASSEARPHNQPQHF. In DNA, the CDR3 is TGTGCCAGCAGTGAAGCGCGTCCTCACAATCAGCCCCAGCATTTT.

Only a few counts were recorded for this clone. The J gene is TRBJ1-5, the V gene TRBV28; D might be TRBD1 (6 bases). V was pared by 0 bases and J by 3 bases, with 15 bases between. Per the germline V gene, CDR1 is MDHEN and CDR2 is SYDVKM. This CDR3 has 17 amino acids. CDR3 sequence reads: CASSLWVTGWANQPQHF. CDR3 DNA: TGTGCCAGCAGTTTATGGGTTACAGGGTGGGCCAATCAGCCCCAGCATTTT.

The chain combines TRBV7-9 with TRBJ1-2; D may be TRBD1 (6 bases). In germline, CDR1 is SEHNR, CDR2 FQNEAQ (reference sequence). Trimming pared 4 bases from V and 3 bases from J, leaving 24 bases between. The CDR3 consists of 18 residues. The CDR3, as DNA: TGTGCCAGCAGCTCGCTCGGGGGGGACAAGGTAATAGACTATGGCTACACCTTC. Protein sequence: CASSSLGGDKVIDYGYTF.

The chain has TRBV27 and TRBJ2-5, with D maybe TRBD1 (6 bases). Matching the DNA end better, TRBJ2-7 makes the J call doubtful. CDR1 is MNHEY, CDR2 SMNVEV, per germline (reference sequence). The CDR3 covers 15 residues. CDR3 coding DNA: TGTGCCAGCACCCCGGACAGATCCGGGGCCTACGAGCAGTACTTC. It yields the protein CASTPDRSGAYEQYF.

The chain is built from TRBV5-6 and TRBJ1-4; D is unresolved. The CDR3 covers 16 residues. The germline CDR1 and CDR2 sequences are SGHDT and YYEEEE. V gave up 2 bases and J gave up 5 bases, with 16 bases separating them. The chain's CDR3 is CASSFMTAPLNEKLFF. Here the CDR3 DNA reads TGTGCCAGCAGCTTTATGACCGCACCTTTAAATGAAAAACTGTTTTTT.

This clone came up a few times. The gene calls are TRBV30 and TRBJ2-7, with D tentatively TRBD2 (5 bases). The germline V gene encodes CDR1 GTSNPN and CDR2 SVGIG (reference sequence). Trimming took off 5 bases at V and 0 bases at J, with 11 bases between the two ends. The length of the CDR3 is 13 residues. CDR3 sequence reads: CAWVARDSYEQYF. The CDR3 DNA reads as TGTGCCTGGGTTGCCCGGGACTCCTACGAGCAGTACTTC.

This chain links TRBV2 with TRBJ1-2; D gene ambiguous. V was trimmed by 2 bases and J by 2 bases, leaving 12 bases between them. Germline V gene data show CDR1 as SNHLY and CDR2 as FYNNEI. This CDR3 contains 15 residues. CDR3 amino acids: CASSEFGAVNYGYTF. As DNA, the CDR3 is TGTGCCAGCAGTGAATTCGGCGCGGTCAACTATGGCTACACCTTC.

The rearrangement uses TRBV27 and TRBJ2-7, with D perhaps TRBD1 (7 bases). This CDR3 comprises 16 residues. Trimming left V 3 bases short and J 7 bases short, with 22 bases between. Germline V gives CDR1 MNHEY, CDR2 SMNVEV (reference sequence). In nucleotides, the CDR3 is TGTGCCAGCAGTTTCGGAGGGGGCCCCCTCATTGGAGAGCAGTACTTC. Translating gives CASSFGGGPLIGEQYF.

This chain connects TRBV4-1 to TRBJ2-7, with 10 bases aligning to TRBD1. The germline V gene has CDR1 MGHRA and CDR2 YSYEKL. The CDR3 runs to 16 residues. The J segment lost 0 bases and the V segment lost 3 bases, leaving 5 bases of the junction unmatched. The CDR3 region is CASSHRQGAISYEQYF. The CDR3 coding sequence is TGCGCCAGCAGCCATCGACAGGGGGCAATCTCCTACGAGCAGTACTTC.

The rearrangement joins TRBV27 to TRBJ2-2; 12 bases are a match to TRBD2. CDR3 length: 20 amino acids. In germline, CDR1 is MNHEY, CDR2 SMNVEV (reference sequence). The junction had 19 bases not matched to a gene; V was cut back by 5 bases and J by 6 bases. Here the CDR3 DNA reads TGTGCCAGCAGTCCCGACCGCTCCCTAAGACTAGCGGGAGTATCCGGGGAGCTGTTTTTT. Translation: CASSPDRSLRLAGVSGELFF.

The chain recombines TRBV2 with TRBJ1-2; possible D gene TRBD1, 5 bases. Germline lookup yields CDR1 SNHLY and CDR2 FYNNEI. This CDR3 has 13 amino acids. Trimming pared 4 bases from V and 2 bases from J, leaving 8 bases between. In DNA form, the CDR3 reads TGTGCCAGCAGTGGCAGGGAGAACTATGGCTACACCTTC. This encodes CASSGRENYGYTF.

This sequence joins TRBV30 and TRBJ1-3; TRBD1 aligns across 7 bases. V was clipped by 5 bases and J by 4 bases; unmatched bases: 5. This CDR3 region has 13 residues. Germline-derived CDR1 and CDR2 are GTSNPN and SVGIG (reference sequence). The chain's CDR3 is CAWDRDSGNTIYF. The CDR3 nucleotides are TGTGCCTGGGACAGGGACTCCGGAAACACCATATATTTT.

The V and J genes are TRBV7-5 and TRBJ1-3; TRBD1 is the table's D call and was not checked against the DNA. TRBV7-5 is noted as a pseudogene. CDR3 size: 16 residues. CDR3 nucleotide sequence: TGTGTCAGAAGCTTGCTCCTCGGGACACGAGGAAACACCATATATTTT. This encodes CVRSLLLGTRGNTIYF.

The chain combines TRBV10-3 with TRBJ2-1; 7 bases map to TRBD2. From germline, CDR1 is ENHRY and CDR2 SYGVKD. The CDR3 sequence is 16 residues long. V lost 2 bases to trimming and J lost 3 bases; unmatched junction nucleotides: 7. The CDR3 DNA reads as TGTGCCATCAGTGAGGAGGAAGCGGGAAGCTACAATGAGCAGTTCTTC. Translation gives CAISEEEAGSYNEQFF.

V gene TRBV7-9 combines with J gene TRBJ2-2; 8 bases are a match to TRBD1. J lost 4 bases, V lost 7 bases, and 8 bases had no gene match. The germline V gene encodes CDR1 SEHNR and CDR2 FQNEAQ (reference sequence). The CDR3 is 15 residues long. CDR3 in amino acids: CASTPTGVVTGELFF. In DNA, the CDR3 is TGTGCCAGCACCCCGACAGGGGTAGTCACCGGGGAGCTGTTTTTT. Full variable domain (remainder filled in from reference TRBV7-9 and TRBJ2-2): DTGVSQNPRHKITKRGQNVTFRCDPISEHNRLYWYRQTLGQGPEFLTYFQNEAQLEKSRLLSDRFSAERPKGSFSTLEIQRTEQGDSAMYLCASTPTGVVTGELFFGEGSRLTVL.

The chain joins TRBV30 to TRBJ2-5, with no clear D. The CDR3 is 12 residues long. Germline CDR1 GTSNPN, CDR2 SVGIG (reference sequence). Trimming removed 0 bases at V and 1 base at J, with 3 bases between. DNA of the CDR3: TGTGCCTGGAGTGTATTCCAAGAGACCCAGTACTTC. As protein: CAWSVFQETQYF.